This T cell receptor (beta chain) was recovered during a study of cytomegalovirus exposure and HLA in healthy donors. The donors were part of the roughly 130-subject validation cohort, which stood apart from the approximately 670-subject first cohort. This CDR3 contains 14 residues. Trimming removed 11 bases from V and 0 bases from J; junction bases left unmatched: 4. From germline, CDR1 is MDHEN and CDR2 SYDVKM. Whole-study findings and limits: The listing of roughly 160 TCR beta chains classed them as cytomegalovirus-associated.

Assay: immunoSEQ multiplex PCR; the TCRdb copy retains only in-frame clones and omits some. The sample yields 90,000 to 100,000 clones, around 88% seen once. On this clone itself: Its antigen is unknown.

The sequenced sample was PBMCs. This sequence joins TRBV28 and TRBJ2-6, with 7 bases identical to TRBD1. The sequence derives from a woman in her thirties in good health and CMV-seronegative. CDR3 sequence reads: CAAGGISGANVLTF. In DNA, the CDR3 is TGTGCCGCAGGGGGAATCTCTGGGGCCAACGTCCTGACTTTC.